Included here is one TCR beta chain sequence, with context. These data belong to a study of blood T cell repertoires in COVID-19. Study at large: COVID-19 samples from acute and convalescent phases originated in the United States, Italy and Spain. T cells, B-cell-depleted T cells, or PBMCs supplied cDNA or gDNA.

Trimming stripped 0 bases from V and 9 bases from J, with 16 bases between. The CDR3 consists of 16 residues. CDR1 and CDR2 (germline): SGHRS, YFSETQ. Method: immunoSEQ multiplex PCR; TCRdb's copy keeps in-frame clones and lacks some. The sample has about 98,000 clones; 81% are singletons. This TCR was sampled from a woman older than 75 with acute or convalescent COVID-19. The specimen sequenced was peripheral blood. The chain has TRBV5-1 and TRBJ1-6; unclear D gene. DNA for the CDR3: TGCGCCAGCAGCTTGGAGGTAGGAGGCGTATCTTCACCCCTCCACTTT. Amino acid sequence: CASSLEVGGVSSPLHF.